Each of the 2 T cell receptor beta chains below was sequenced from the same sample in a study of shared clonotypes between healthy human individuals. Profiled with immunoSEQ multiplex PCR; TCRdb holds only in-frame clones, not every one. The profile covers around 600,000 clones, with roughly 95% appearing a single time and 0.11% taken by the ten largest. The naive CD8 fraction comprised CD45RO-negative cells positively selected for CCR7 and excluded terminally differentiated effector memory CD45RA+ cells. The sequencing input was naive CD8+ T cells sorted from blood. These TCRs come from a woman aged 25-40 years in good health.

The chain has TRBV27 and TRBJ2-7; D is possibly TRBD1 or TRBD2 (5 bases each). This CDR3 contains 15 residues. Germline CDR1 and CDR2: MNHEY and SMNVEV (reference sequence). Between the trimmed V and J ends, which lost 5 bases and 5 bases, there was a span of 19 bases. CDR3: CASSNFRGRTNEQYF. In DNA form, the CDR3 reads TGTGCCAGCAGTAACTTCCGGGGCAGAACTAACGAGCAGTACTTC.

J is TRBJ1-2 and V is TRBV7-9; D not certain. The CDR3 is 15 residues long. Deletions cut 6 bases from V and 2 bases from J, with 16 bases between. CDR1 SEHNR and CDR2 FQNEAQ come from the germline V gene (reference sequence). CDR3 loop: CASSYSEGINYGYTF. The CDR3 DNA is TGTGCCAGCAGTTACAGCGAAGGAATCAACTATGGCTACACCTTC.